Included here is one T cell receptor (beta chain) sequence, with context. The sample originates from a study of blood T cell repertoires in COVID-19. For the study at large: Italy, Spain and the United States were the sources of the convalescent and acute COVID-19 samples.

Original analysis: Amplification of reference gene primers was used by the study to estimate nucleated cell counts. Sequenced by immunoSEQ multiplex PCR; TCRdb stores in-frame clones only, minus some. The V and J calls and clone size are taken from that table; D and trimming were inferred from the DNA. The data contain approximately 250,000 clones, 65% to 90% of them seen just once; the ten biggest clones take up less than 8%. The receptor comes from a woman aged 50 to 65 with acute or convalescent COVID-19. The specimen sequenced was peripheral blood.

Here the CDR3 DNA reads TGTGCCATCAGTGCGGCGGGAGGCTACGAGCAGTACTTC. It specifies CAISAAGGYEQYF. The chain combines TRBV10-3 with TRBJ2-7; 8 nucleotides line up with TRBD2. Germline loops: CDR1 ENHRY, CDR2 SYGVKD. The CDR3 is made up of 13 amino acids. J was trimmed by 3 bases and V by 4 bases; bases with no gene match: 2.